Shown below are 15 T cell receptor beta chains from a single sample sequenced in a study of T cells after posttransplantation cyclophosphamide. Sequenced by immunoSEQ multiplex PCR; TCRdb stores in-frame clones only, minus some. This table holds 31,000 or so clones, around 90% found once. Cells defined as naive were viable CD3+CD4+ or CD3+CD8+ and CCR7+CD45RA+CD45RO-CD95-CD27+CD28+. The sequenced material came from naive CD4+ T cells sorted from blood. These receptors were obtained from a man aged 25 to 40 in good health and a related stem cell transplant donor.

The chain carries TRBV11-2 and TRBJ2-7, with D possibly TRBD1 on 6 matching bases. Trimming removed 6 bases from V and 2 bases from J, with 14 bases in between. CDR1 is SGHAT, CDR2 FQNNGV, per germline. The CDR3 sequence is 14 residues long. Written as DNA, the CDR3 is TGTGCCAGCAGTCTCACAGGGTTCGCCTACGAGCAGTACTTC. Translation gives CASSLTGFAYEQYF.

The gene calls are TRBV21-1 and TRBJ2-5; whether TRBD2, the table's D call, matches the DNA was not checked. TRBV21-1 is flagged as a pseudogene. This CDR3 is built from 20 residues. The CDR3 nucleotides read TGTGCCAGCAGCGCTTTCGGGACTAGCGGGGCCAACCTTTCTCAAGAGACCCAGTACTTC. Its translation is CASSAFGTSGANLSQETQYF.

With regard to this clone: The same CDR3 arises from other DNA sequences in this sample as well. CDR3 sequence: CASSPRTGGQETQYF. The CDR3 bases are TGTGCCAGCAGCCCAAGGACAGGGGGCCAAGAGACCCAGTACTTC. The rearrangement uses TRBV11-3 and TRBJ2-5; 10 bases line up with TRBD1. Germline assignment: CDR1 SGHNT and CDR2 YENEEA. With 5 bases clipped from V and 1 base from J, the junction kept 4 bases outside the gene matches. The CDR3 extends over 15 amino acids. The variable domain in full, with the rest retrieved from reference TRBV11-3 and TRBJ2-5, is EAGVVQSPRYKIIEKKQPVAFWCNPISGHNTLYWYLQNLGQGPELLIRYENEEAVDDSQLPKDRFSAERLKGVDSTLKIQPAELGDSAVYLCASSPRTGGQETQYFGPGTRLLVL.

The V gene is TRBV5-4, the J gene TRBJ2-5, with 10 bases identical to TRBD2. The trim removed 2 bases at V and 1 base at J, leaving 5 bases unmatched. Per germline, CDR1 SGHNT and CDR2 YYREEE (reference sequence). CDR3 length equals 16 residues. CDR3 DNA sequence: TGTGCCAGCAGCTTAGCTAGCGGGGGAGGCCAAGAGACCCAGTACTTC. Translating it yields CASSLASGGGQETQYF.

This clone was counted a single time. The chain employs TRBV27 and TRBJ1-3; possibly TRBD1 for D (5 bases). The CDR3 extends over 15 amino acids. Trimming removed 3 bases at V and 4 bases at J, with 13 bases between. CDR1 and CDR2 (germline): MNHEY, SMNVEV (reference sequence). CDR3 loop: CASSLGQGSGNTIYF. Here the CDR3 DNA reads TGTGCCAGCAGTTTGGGGCAGGGTAGCGGAAACACCATATATTTT.

V is TRBV7-3 and J is TRBJ2-1; 9 bases agree with TRBD2. This CDR3 is 17 amino acids long. CDR1 and CDR2 from the germline V gene are SGHTA and FQGTGA. Unmatched junction bases numbered 15, after V lost 5 bases and J lost 7 bases. CDR3 DNA: TGTGCCAGCAGCCTCCTCTCAGGGGCGGGGGGGCGAAATGAGCAGTTCTTC. Encoded protein: CASSLLSGAGGRNEQFF.

The table lists this clone with a few counts. The gene calls are TRBV7-9 and TRBJ1-2, with TRBD1 matching over 9 bases. The trim removed 2 bases at V and 4 bases at J, leaving 2 bases unmatched. Germline assignment: CDR1 SEHNR and CDR2 FQNEAQ (reference sequence). CDR3 length: 14 residues. In nucleotides, the CDR3 is TGTGCCAGCAGCTTACCGACAGGGGGCTATGGCTACACCTTC. It translates to CASSLPTGGYGYTF.

J is TRBJ2-3 and V is TRBV7-3; 12 bases match TRBD2. Unmatched junction bases numbered 3, after V lost 4 bases and J lost 1 base. The CDR3 is made up of 16 amino acids. Germline loops: CDR1 SGHTA, CDR2 FQGTGA. The CDR3 here is CASSSRTSGGTDTQYF. The CDR3 DNA follows: TGTGCCAGCAGCTCCCGGACTAGCGGGGGCACAGATACGCAGTATTTT.

The V call is TRBV23-1, the J call TRBJ1-1, with 7 bases aligning to TRBD1. TRBV23-1 is an ORF, with its function uncertain. J lost 5 bases, V lost 11 bases, and 17 bases had no gene match. CDR3 size: 15 residues. The CDR3 nucleotides read TGCGCCCGAACGTTCCGACAGGGAATGGGTACTGAAGCTTTCTTT. Its translation: CARTFRQGMGTEAFF.

The rearrangement joins TRBV7-9 to TRBJ1-2; 7 bases line up with TRBD1. The junction had 10 bases not matched to a gene; V was cut back by 5 bases and J by 7 bases. Looked up from germline, CDR1 is SEHNR and CDR2 is FQNEAQ (reference sequence). The CDR3 is 14 residues long. CDR3 sequence: CASSQKTGTSGYTF. CDR3 sequence (DNA): TGTGCCAGCAGCCAAAAGACAGGGACCTCTGGCTACACCTTC.

The V gene is TRBV19, the J gene TRBJ2-7; 9 positions agree with TRBD1. Germline V gives CDR1 LNHDA, CDR2 SQIVND (reference sequence). The CDR3 is 15 amino acids. J lost 2 bases, V lost 6 bases, and 8 bases had no gene match. The CDR3 DNA is TGTGCCAGTAGCCCTGGGACAGGGAATACCTACGAGCAGTACTTC. Amino acids: CASSPGTGNTYEQYF.

The chain is built from TRBV5-1 and TRBJ2-5; perhaps TRBD2 as D (7 bases). The CDR3 contains 13 residues. The V end lost 4 bases, the J end lost 5 bases, and 12 bases lay between the germline ends. Germline CDR1 is SGHRS and CDR2 is YFSETQ. Here the CDR3 DNA reads TGCGCCAGCAGCCTGGGGGGGCGGGAGACCCAGTACTTC. Amino acids: CASSLGGRETQYF.

This CDR3 is CASSLGTGGYEQFF. CDR3 in DNA: TGCGCCAGCAGCTTGGGGACAGGGGGCTATGAGCAGTTCTTC. The chain carries TRBV5-1 and TRBJ2-1; 11 nucleotides line up with TRBD1. With V trimmed by 0 bases and J by 8 bases, 1 base remained unmatched. The CDR3 extends over 14 amino acids. Germline CDR1 SGHRS, CDR2 YFSETQ.

The rearrangement joins TRBV5-6 to TRBJ1-5, with a weak D call TRBD1 (6 bases). The CDR3 length is 14 residues. CDR1 and CDR2 from the germline V gene are SGHDT and YYEEEE. Trimming pared 4 bases from V and 3 bases from J, leaving 11 bases between. The CDR3 nucleotides are TGTGCCAGCAGCGGAACAGGGATCAATCAGCCCCAGCATTTT. This gives the protein CASSGTGINQPQHF.

This clone was seen only a few times. CDR3 loop: CASSDEGVSPGNTIYF. The CDR3 region has the DNA TGTGCCAGCAGTGACGAGGGGGTTTCGCCTGGAAACACCATATATTTT. The chain combines TRBV6-4 with TRBJ1-3, with D maybe TRBD1 (6 bases). The CDR3 covers 16 residues. The germline V gene has CDR1 MRHNA and CDR2 SNTAGT. Trimming left V 2 bases short and J 2 bases short, with 13 bases between.